This T cell receptor (beta chain) was profiled in a study of cytomegalovirus exposure and HLA in healthy donors. The PCR had 60 Vbeta and 13 Jbeta primers. Measured with immunoSEQ multiplex PCR; TCRdb has only the in-frame clones, and not every one. The table shows roughly 90,000 clones, with 70% to 90% occurring only once. This CDR3 has 17 residues. The study's findings and limits: It was 164 TCR beta chains that were listed as cytomegalovirus-associated. About 87% or about 30% of the time was how often most TCR beta V segments were productive, according to an earlier analysis. It was in a later analysis that TCR association rates were seen to vary by HLA locus, highest for DRB1 and lowest for HLA-C.

As for this clone: No antigen is known for it.

This TCR derives from a man younger than 35 in good health and CMV-seronegative. Sequenced: PBMCs. The chain links TRBV21-1 to TRBJ1-3. TRBV21-1 is deemed a pseudogene. CDR3 amino acids: CASSKAYGQTKGNTIYF. The CDR3, as DNA: TGTGCCAGCAGCAAAGCATATGGTCAAACTAAGGGAAACACCATATATTTT.